Listed here is a single TCR beta chain. A single record per CDR3 protein comes from TCRdb applying MiXCR to the reads. The table has a few hundred thousand distinct CDR3 sequences, over 15% seen once. V lost 7 bases and J lost 0, with 15 bases in between. This CDR3 comprises 16 residues. Germline V gene data show CDR1 as LNHDA and CDR2 as SQIVND (reference sequence). The data were taken from a study of T cell repertoires in cytomegalovirus infection. About the research overall: Public TCR beta signatures provided an indication of both CMV infection and a matching HLA type.

The receptor's source is a human donor in good health (CMV status not recorded). Some clones in this sample may be carry-over from other donors' samples. The chain carries TRBV19 and TRBJ2-2, with D maybe TRBD1 (6 bases). The sequencing input was CD8+ T cells from PBMCs. This CDR3 is CASIGERTANTGELFF. The CDR3 DNA is TGTGCCAGTATCGGTGAACGGACAGCGAACACCGGGGAGCTGTTTTTT.